This T cell receptor (beta chain) derives from a study of blood T cells in healthy people across ages (dated by TCRdb to 2013 to 2016). General notes on the study: In model experiments, template switching captured about one uniquely barcoded TCR beta cDNA molecule for every two T cells. Using deep sequencing normalized with unique cDNA molecular identifiers, the study measured how TCR beta repertoire diversity changes with age. The donors were split into four age groups: young (average approximately 16 years), middle-aged (nearly 40), aged (roughly 68) and long-lived (roughly 80). Donors of different ages were randomly distributed across sequencing lanes to avoid experimental bias. For two donors (one aged 18 to 30 and one aged 80 or older), the study analyzed two additional independent replicas of 1 million unique cDNA reads from the same blood draw.

The library was produced with 5' RACE. Sequenced using an Illumina HiSeq 2500. A second PCR of about 6 to 11 cycles was run with a J-beta primer mix and a sample-barcoded 5' primer. A template-switch 5' adaptor carrying 12 random nucleotides introduced a unique molecular identifier onto each TCR beta cDNA molecule. At least 3 million CDR3-containing paired-end reads were obtained from each sample. First-strand cDNA synthesis was performed from all RNA using the Mint cDNA synthesis kit, with priming by a TRBC-specific oligonucleotide. All cDNA was treated with uracil-DNA glycosylase and then went through a first 18-cycle PCR with the universal primers M1SS and BC2_uni_R. The source study handled its data this way. For normalization, 1 million high-quality reads were randomly selected from each sample, with every read carrying a distinct molecular identifier. Instead of being binned into consensus sequences, reads with shared molecular identifiers were discarded. MiTCR, set to a Q25 quality threshold and the strictest error-elimination algorithm, was used for CDR3 identification, clonotype clustering and error correction. A nonparametric unseen species model with Euler transformation was used to estimate a lower bound on total TCR beta diversity. The raw public data were reprocessed by TCRdb itself: fastp quality trimming at Q25, MiXCR clonotype calling, in-frame beta chains only. When rows share a CDR3 protein, they turn into one entry using the most common DNA and genes. TCRdb's processing, not the authors', yielded these V and J calls. The sample records 1.5 million to 2 million distinct CDR3 sequences, about 30% of which are singletons. The top ten clonotypes cover about 8% of the sample.

The donors were about 40 Caucasian individuals from Russia, aged 6 to 90 years, who were systemically healthy. Each donor gave approximately 9.3 milliliters of peripheral blood, collected into EDTA-treated Vacutainer tubes. Ficoll-Paque density-gradient centrifugation was used to isolate PBMCs, with at least 6.5 million per sample. Trizol reagent was used to extract total RNA from the PBMCs, yielding at least 6 micrograms per sample. For every donor, flow cytometry on a PBMC aliquot measured the percentage of naive CD45RAhigh/CD27high T cells. The research as a whole found: Donor CMV infection status was unknown, potentially confounding age-related changes in expanded clonotypes. Total diversity estimates from one million sequenced T cells were considered lower bounds and underestimates. Bulk unsorted PBMC profiling prevented conclusive comparison of naive and antigen-experienced compartments. Compared with the aged group, more naive CD4+ T cells, fewer expanded clones and increased TCR diversity were shown by the long-lived group, suggesting age selection. Observed TCR beta diversity per million T cells fell roughly linearly with age, and a significant reduction was already apparent by age about 43. There was a strong correlation between observed TCR beta diversity and the percentage of naive T cells measured by flow cytometry.

Trimming costs V 4 bases and J 7 bases, and their ends lie 14 bases apart. CDR1 SEHNR and CDR2 FQNEAQ were looked up in the germline V gene (reference sequence). The CDR3 starts with the cysteine, ends with the phenylalanine, and has 14 residues. Only CDR3 DNA is held: 42 bases, read in frame from base 1. This clonotype has just a few counts. Its antigen is unknown. No clone much larger than this one lies a single base away; base qualities are absent. Source material: blood. This sequence was found in a woman aged 25 to 39 in good health. This chain is built from TRBV7-9 and TRBJ1-5, and TRBD1 may be the D gene, going by 5 matching bases. The DNA sequence is as follows: TGTGCCAGCAGCTCGGCGGGGGGGAGCCAGCCCCAGCATTTT. Translated, it gives CASSSAGGSQPQHF.